This T cell receptor beta chain appears in the sequencing data of a study of graft-versus-host responses after intestinal transplantation. Of note for this clone: Its antigen remains unidentified.

The method was immunoSEQ multiplex PCR; TCRdb's version includes in-frame clones alone and lacks a portion of them. The data hold about 120,000 clones, with around nine tenths observed a single time. Broader study findings: Declining HvG levels early post-transplant were linked to peak circulating GvH clone levels. The presence of high graft-versus-host to host-versus-graft clonal ratios in allografts characterized patients with graft-donor T cell macrochimerism.

Trimming cost V 6 bases and J 3 bases, with 14 bases left between them. The CDR3 covers 14 residues. Germline assignment: CDR1 MDHEN and CDR2 SYDVKM. The J gene is TRBJ1-1, the V gene TRBV28; D gene unclear. The clonotype comes from a human donor who received an intestinal transplant. The sequencing used unstimulated CD4+ T cells sorted from spleen or lymph node cells, collected before intestinal transplant. CDR3 nucleotide sequence: TGTGCCAGCAGCCCTGCCCCGCGATACACTGAAGCTTTCTTT. It codes for CASSPAPRYTEAFF.